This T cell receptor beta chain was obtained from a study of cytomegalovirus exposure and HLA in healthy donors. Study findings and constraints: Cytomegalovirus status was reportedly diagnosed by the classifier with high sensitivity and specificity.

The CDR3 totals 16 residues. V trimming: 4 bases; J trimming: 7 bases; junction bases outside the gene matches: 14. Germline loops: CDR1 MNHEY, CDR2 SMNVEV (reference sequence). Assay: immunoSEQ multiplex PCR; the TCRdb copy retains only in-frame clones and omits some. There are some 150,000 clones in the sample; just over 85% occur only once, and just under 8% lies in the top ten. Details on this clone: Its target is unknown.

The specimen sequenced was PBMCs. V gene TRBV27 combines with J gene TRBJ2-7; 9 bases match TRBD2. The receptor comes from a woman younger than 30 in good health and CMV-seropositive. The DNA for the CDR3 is TGTGCCAGCAGTTCCCCCCGGCGGGAGGGCCCAGGGGAGCAGTACTTC. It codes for CASSSPRREGPGEQYF.